The 10 T cell receptor beta chains listed next were all sequenced from one sample in a study of Ad26.COV2.S vaccination and SARS-CoV-2 variants. Treatment: some 19 received Ad26.COV2.S at low or high dose, single or two shots; roughly five received placebo; per-sample allocation not given. The samples date from day 63 after the first vaccine or placebo injection. The method was immunoSEQ multiplex PCR; TCRdb's version includes in-frame clones alone and lacks a portion of them. The sample shows approximately 360,000 clones, 83% of them seen only once. This material consisted of peripheral blood, taken in a trial of Ad26.COV2.S vaccine versus placebo. These receptor sequences come from a person aged 18-60 years who received the Ad26.COV2.S COVID-19 vaccine or a placebo.

This sequence joins TRBV6-8 and TRBJ2-7; D possibly corresponds to TRBD1 (6 bases). The CDR3 covers 14 residues. Germline loops: CDR1 MNHGY, CDR2 SAAAGT. Trimming took 7 bases from V and 7 from J, leaving 20 bases between them. CDR3 protein: CASILTALRGEQYF. CDR3 DNA sequence: TGTGCCAGCATCCTGACAGCCCTCAGGGGAGAGCAGTACTTC.

The chain has TRBV12-3 or TRBV12-4 and TRBJ2-2; TRBD2 might be the D (6 bases). V was cut by 8 bases and J by 3 bases, with 7 bases left in between. The CDR3 length is 12 residues. CDR3 coding DNA: TGTGCCAGCGCGGGATACACCGGGGAGCTGTTTTTT. Translation gives CASAGYTGELFF.

V is TRBV29-1 and J is TRBJ2-1, with TRBD2 identical over 9 bases. The CDR3 extends over 14 amino acids. CDR1 is SQVTM, CDR2 ANQGSEA, per germline. The V gene end was trimmed by 4 bases and the J gene end by 7 bases; junction bases not matched to a gene: 8. This chain's CDR3 is CSVGVAGELNEQFF. The CDR3 DNA follows: TGCAGCGTTGGGGTAGCGGGAGAGTTAAATGAGCAGTTCTTC.

This clone was seen just once. V and J are TRBV9 and TRBJ2-5, with 8 nucleotides matching TRBD2. Looked up from germline, CDR1 is SGDLS and CDR2 is YYNGEE. The CDR3 consists of 15 residues. Germline trimming cut 3 bases from V and 2 bases from J; bases unmatched to any gene: 6. The CDR3 nucleotides are TGTGCCAGCAGCGGCAATTTAGCGGGGCAAGAGACCCAGTACTTC. Translation: CASSGNLAGQETQYF. Using reference TRBV9 and TRBJ2-5 for the parts outside the CDR3, the full variable domain is DSGVTQTPKHLITATGQRVTLRCSPRSGDLSVYWYQQSLDQGLQFLIQYYNGEERAKGNILERFSAQQFPDLHSELNLSSLELGDSALYFCASSGNLAGQETQYFGPGTRLLVL.

The rearrangement joins TRBV4-2 to TRBJ1-1; the D is unclear. The CDR3 extends over 15 amino acids. Germline values: CDR1 LGHNA, CDR2 YNFKEQ. V was trimmed by 0 bases and J by 4 bases, leaving 12 bases between them. In DNA, the CDR3 is TGTGCCAGCAGCCAAGACCTCACGGGAGGCACTGAAGCTTTCTTT. Protein sequence: CASSQDLTGGTEAFF.

This chain connects TRBV19 to TRBJ1-6; D is possibly TRBD1 (5 bases). The ends were cut back, 2 bases at V and 2 bases at J, with 7 bases in the middle. Germline V gives CDR1 LNHDA, CDR2 SQIVND (reference sequence). There are 15 residues in the CDR3. The CDR3 region has the DNA TGTGCCAGTAGTATAATGGGACCCTATAATTCACCCCTCCACTTT. This sequence encodes CASSIMGPYNSPLHF.

The chain carries TRBV6-5 and TRBJ1-1; D call uncertain. The CDR3 is 11 residues long. Germline V gene sequence: CDR1 MNHEY, CDR2 SVGAGI. Trimming left V 7 bases short and J 8 bases short, with 11 bases between. CDR3 in amino acids: CASIYVVEAFF. CDR3 nucleotides: TGTGCCAGCATCTACGTCGTCGAAGCTTTCTTT.

The chain carries TRBV28 and TRBJ1-1, with D tentatively TRBD1 (5 bases). The germline gives CDR1 MDHEN, CDR2 SYDVKM. Trimming shortened V by 6 bases and J by 6 bases, and 11 bases separated the two germline ends. This CDR3 has 12 residues. The CDR3 region is CASRPGIAEAFF. The CDR3 DNA reads as TGTGCCAGCAGGCCAGGGATTGCTGAAGCTTTCTTT.

This sequence joins TRBV20-1 and TRBJ2-1, with D perhaps TRBD1 (5 bases). The CDR3 totals 16 residues. Germline CDR1 reads DFQATT; CDR2 reads SNEGSKA (reference sequence). Deletions cut 3 bases from V and 0 bases from J, with 15 bases between. CDR3 amino acids: CSASGATAYSYNEQFF. In DNA, the CDR3 is TGCAGTGCTAGTGGGGCAACAGCTTACTCCTACAATGAGCAGTTCTTC.

The chain has TRBV10-3 and TRBJ2-5, with D perhaps matching TRBD1 or TRBD2 (7 bases each). CDR3 length: 15 amino acids. The V gene lost 8 bases and the J gene lost 7 bases, with 23 bases spanning the gap. The germline CDR1 and CDR2 sequences are ENHRY and SYGVKD. As DNA, the CDR3 is TGTGCCATCGGGCCTCCGGGACCCAGGGGGGGGACCCAGTACTTC. Translating it yields CAIGPPGPRGGTQYF.